This T cell receptor beta chain is drawn from a study of T cells in Graves' hyperthyroidism and ophthalmopathy. Overall study context: The initial diagnosis was the point when peripheral blood was collected, ahead of any treatment.

Trimming shortened V by 1 base and J by 3 bases, and 15 bases separated the two germline ends. CDR3 length: 16 residues. From germline, CDR1 is KGHSH and CDR2 LQKENI. Absent ophthalmopathy progression within 18 months defined stable Graves' hyperthyroidism. Disease duration under 2 months; hyperthyroidism patients were aged 18 to 65. Clinical symptoms, serum thyroxine, TRAb, thyroid ultrasound and orbital computed tomography established diagnosis. This clonotype turned up a few times. Amplified regions were TCR beta CDR3 sequences from RNA transcripts. When the TCR CDR3 underwent first-round RT-PCR, the HTBI primer set was used. Each CDR3 protein gets one entry after TCRdb re-called the multiplex PCR reads with MiXCR. This table has about 400,000 distinct CDR3 sequences, about 15% appearing once.

The rearrangement uses TRBV18 and TRBJ1-1; D possibly corresponds to TRBD1 (6 bases). Sequenced: blood. The source is a woman aged 25 to 39 with Graves' hyperthyroidism. CDR3 residues: CASSPLTGSRHTEAFF. CDR3 bases: TGTGCCAGCTCACCACTTACAGGGAGCCGTCACACTGAAGCTTTCTTT.